This entry lists 22 T cell receptor beta chains sequenced from one sample in a study of technical replicates of blood from a handful of donors. The method was immunoSEQ multiplex PCR; TCRdb's version includes in-frame clones alone and lacks a portion of them. The sample contains around 81,000 clones, about 94% of which appear only once. The source material was T cells isolated from PBMCs. The receptors stem from a human donor in good health.

The rearrangement uses TRBV21-1 and TRBJ1-3; TRBD1 is the table's D call and was not checked against the DNA. TRBV21-1 is an annotated pseudogene. The CDR3 runs to 12 residues. The CDR3 DNA follows: TGTGCCAGACAGGGGAGTGGAAACACCATATATTTT. This encodes CARQGSGNTIYF.

In DNA form, the CDR3 reads TGTGCCAGCAGCTTAGTTTTGAGACGGGAACACACCGGGGAGCTGTTTTTT. Its translation is CASSLVLRREHTGELFF. V usage is TRBV7-2 and J usage is TRBJ2-2; D is possibly TRBD2 (5 bases). The length of the CDR3 is 17 residues. Germline V gives CDR1 SGHTA, CDR2 FQGNSA. The V and J ends lost 1 base and 3 bases respectively, with 15 bases between them.

The J gene is TRBJ1-4, the V gene TRBV9; D is perhaps TRBD1 (6 bases). The CDR3 loop spans 13 amino acids. V was clipped by 3 bases and J by 8 bases, with 11 bases between them. CDR1 is SGDLS and CDR2 is YYNGEE in the germline V gene. CDR3 protein: CASSGGGREKLFF. As DNA, the CDR3 is TGTGCCAGCAGCGGAGGGGGTCGGGAAAAACTGTTTTTT.

The rearrangement links TRBV7-9 to TRBJ2-7; TRBD1 matches at 8 bases. Losses at the gene ends were 5 bases for V and 6 bases for J; bases not matched to a gene: 6. Germline-derived CDR1 and CDR2 are SEHNR and FQNEAQ (reference sequence). The CDR3 is 13 amino acids. The CDR3 is CASSPDRGGEQYF. The CDR3 DNA sequence: TGTGCCAGCAGCCCAGACAGGGGCGGCGAGCAGTACTTC.

The chain uses TRBV7-6 and TRBJ2-1; tentative D call: TRBD2 (6 bases). Between the trimmed V and J ends, which lost 4 bases and 8 bases, there was a span of 21 bases. This CDR3 is built from 16 residues. Looked up from germline, CDR1 is SGHVS and CDR2 is FNYEAQ. The CDR3 region is CASSSLTGVVEYEQFF. For the CDR3, the DNA is TGTGCCAGCAGCTCTTTGACGGGAGTGGTAGAATATGAGCAGTTCTTC. The full variable domain, rest sourced from reference TRBV7-6 and TRBJ2-1, is GAGVSQSPRYKVTKRGQDVALRCDPISGHVSLYWYRQALGQGPEFLTYFNYEAQQDKSGLPNDRFSAERPEGSISTLTIQRTEQRDSAMYRCASSSLTGVVEYEQFFGPGTRLTVL.

The CDR3 coding sequence is TGTGCCACCAGAGGCAACACTGAAGCTTTCTTT. This codes for CATRGNTEAFF. V is TRBV19 and J is TRBJ1-1, with unresolved D. This CDR3 contains 11 residues. Trimming took off 10 bases at V and 2 bases at J, with 8 bases between the two ends. The V gene's germline CDR1 is LNHDA and CDR2 SQIVND (reference sequence).

The rearrangement uses TRBV15 and TRBJ2-1; 7 nucleotides agree with TRBD2. The CDR3 sequence is 14 residues long. Germline CDR1 LNHNV, CDR2 YYDKDF (reference sequence). V was clipped by 5 bases and J by 5 bases; unmatched bases: 6. CDR3 DNA: TGTGCCACCAGCGGGGGGGACGTCGACAATGAGCAGTTCTTC. This codes for CATSGGDVDNEQFF. Based on the CDR3 plus reference TRBV15 and TRBJ2-1, the full variable domain is DAMVIQNPRYQVTQFGKPVTLSCSQTLNHNVMYWYQQKSSQAPKLLFHYYDKDFNNEADTPDNFQSRRPNTSFCFLDIRSPGLGDTAMYLCATSGGDVDNEQFFGPGTRLTVL.

This sequence joins TRBV13 and TRBJ2-7, with 9 bases aligning to TRBD2. There are 15 residues in the CDR3. The germline gives CDR1 PRHDT, CDR2 FYEKMQ (reference sequence). With V trimmed by 6 bases and J by 1 base, 7 bases remained unmatched. CDR3 in amino acids: CASSFPSGVSYEQYF. CDR3 DNA sequence: TGTGCCAGCAGTTTCCCTAGCGGGGTATCCTACGAGCAGTACTTC. The variable domain in full, with the rest retrieved from reference TRBV13 and TRBJ2-7, is AAGVIQSPRHLIKEKRETATLKCYPIPRHDTVYWYQQGPGQDPQFLISFYEKMQSDKGSIPDRFSAQQFSDYHSELNMSSLELGDSALYFCASSFPSGVSYEQYFGPGTRLTVT.

Here the CDR3 reads CATSRESSSYEQYF. CDR3 DNA sequence: TGTGCCACCAGCAGAGAGTCTAGCTCCTACGAGCAGTACTTC. The V and J genes are TRBV15 and TRBJ2-7; D remains unclear. V gave up 0 bases and J gave up 0 bases, with 6 bases separating them. Germline V gene lookup returns CDR1 LNHNV and CDR2 YYDKDF (reference sequence). This CDR3 spans 14 amino acids. Full variable domain (outside the CDR3, taken from reference TRBV15 and TRBJ2-7): DAMVIQNPRYQVTQFGKPVTLSCSQTLNHNVMYWYQQKSSQAPKLLFHYYDKDFNNEADTPDNFQSRRPNTSFCFLDIRSPGLGDTAMYLCATSRESSSYEQYFGPGTRLTVT.

This rearrangement joins TRBV11-2 to TRBJ2-3; D is possibly TRBD1 (6 bases). The CDR3 spans 15 residues. With 5 bases removed from V and 1 base from J, the gap between germline ends came to 13 bases. The germline CDR1 and CDR2 sequences are SGHAT and FQNNGV. The CDR3 DNA reads TGTGCCAGCAGCGGAGGTGAGGGGGGCACAGATACGCAGTATTTT. As protein: CASSGGEGGTDTQYF.

This clone is a singleton in its sample. This rearrangement joins TRBV6-5 to TRBJ2-2, with 8 bases fitting TRBD2. The CDR3 totals 16 residues. Losses at the gene ends were 2 bases for V and 6 bases for J; bases not matched to a gene: 8. From germline, CDR1 is MNHEY and CDR2 SVGAGI. The CDR3 DNA sequence: TGTGCCAGCAGTTACGGCGGGAGGTTCTCCCCCGGGGAGCTGTTTTTT. This translates into CASSYGGRFSPGELFF.

This clone was recorded only once. The chain has TRBV6-5 and TRBJ2-2; D is unresolved. V gave up 5 bases and J gave up 1 base, with 8 bases separating them. The length of the CDR3 is 14 residues. From germline, CDR1 is MNHEY and CDR2 SVGAGI. CDR3 bases: TGTGCCAGCAGTCCTCTAGGGAACACCGGGGAGCTGTTTTTT. Its protein product is CASSPLGNTGELFF.

This clone appeared once. V and J are TRBV29-1 and TRBJ2-5, with D perhaps TRBD1 (6 bases). V was clipped by 3 bases and J by 2 bases, with 16 bases between them. This CDR3 is 15 amino acids long. The germline CDR1 and CDR2 sequences are SQVTM and ANQGSEA. DNA of the CDR3: TGCAGCGTTGAGCTAGTAGGACAGTCACAAGAGACCCAGTACTTC. Protein sequence: CSVELVGQSQETQYF.

This chain uses TRBV2 with TRBJ2-3; a possible D gene is TRBD2 (6 bases). Germline CDR1 SNHLY, CDR2 FYNNEI. Deletions cut 6 bases from V and 9 bases from J, with 13 bases between. The CDR3 spans 12 residues. CDR3 sequence reads: CASRRRRETQYF. CDR3 nucleotide sequence: TGTGCCAGCAGGAGAAGGAGGGAGACGCAGTATTTT.

This chain connects TRBV10-3 to TRBJ2-1; TRBD1 aligns across 7 bases. The CDR3 is made up of 15 amino acids. The V gene end was trimmed by 6 bases and the J gene end by 8 bases; junction bases not matched to a gene: 13. CDR1 is ENHRY, CDR2 SYGVKD, per germline. The DNA for the CDR3 is TGTGCCATCAGGGCTTCCGACAGGGCTGGCGATGAGCAGTTCTTC. Its protein is CAIRASDRAGDEQFF.

This chain joins TRBV9 and TRBJ2-4, with 10 bases matching TRBD2. The trim removed 4 bases at V and 1 base at J, leaving 5 bases unmatched. This CDR3 has 16 residues. The germline V gene encodes CDR1 SGDLS and CDR2 YYNGEE. The DNA for the CDR3 is TGTGCCAGCAGCACTCTAGCGGGAGAGGCCAAAAACATTCAGTACTTC. It is translated as CASSTLAGEAKNIQYF. Looking up the rest from reference TRBV9 and TRBJ2-4 gives the full variable domain: DSGVTQTPKHLITATGQRVTLRCSPRSGDLSVYWYQQSLDQGLQFLIQYYNGEERAKGNILERFSAQQFPDLHSELNLSSLELGDSALYFCASSTLAGEAKNIQYFGAGTRLSVL.

This clone was counted once. J is TRBJ1-4 and V is TRBV11-3; no clear D gene. This CDR3 contains 13 residues. Deletions cut 4 bases from V and 7 bases from J, with 10 bases between. Per germline, CDR1 SGHNT and CDR2 YENEEA. CDR3 in amino acids: CASSSPDIEKLFF. CDR3 nucleotide sequence: TGTGCCAGCAGCTCCCCCGACATTGAAAAACTGTTTTTT.

V gene TRBV2 combines with J gene TRBJ2-3; 8 nucleotides align to TRBD2. The CDR3 length is 14 residues. V trimming: 6 bases; J trimming: 4 bases; junction bases outside the gene matches: 6. Germline lookup yields CDR1 SNHLY and CDR2 FYNNEI. CDR3: CASSKGLAADTQYF. Here the CDR3 DNA reads TGTGCCAGCAGCAAAGGACTAGCCGCAGATACGCAGTATTTT.

The chain combines TRBV19 with TRBJ2-7, with D maybe TRBD1 (6 bases). Per the germline V gene, CDR1 is LNHDA and CDR2 is SQIVND (reference sequence). V lost 5 bases and J lost 4, with 12 bases in between. This CDR3 is 13 amino acids long. Written as DNA, the CDR3 is TGTGCCAGTAGTGCAGGGGTGGGGTACGAGCAGTACTTC. It specifies CASSAGVGYEQYF.

The chain carries TRBV7-2 and TRBJ2-2; 7 bases fit TRBD2. CDR1 and CDR2 from the germline V gene are SGHTA and FQGNSA. Trimming at V came to 3 bases and at J to 4 bases, leaving 2 bases not matched to a gene. CDR3 length: 14 amino acids. CDR3: CASSLSGATGELFF. The CDR3 coding sequence is TGTGCCAGCAGCTTGAGCGGGGCCACCGGGGAGCTGTTTTTT. Full variable domain (missing parts from reference TRBV7-2 and TRBJ2-2): GAGVSQSPSNKVTEKGKDVELRCDPISGHTALYWYRQSLGQGLEFLIYFQGNSAPDKSGLPSDRFSAERTGGSVSTLTIQRTQQEDSAVYLCASSLSGATGELFFGEGSRLTVL.

The V and J genes are TRBV5-1 and TRBJ1-1, with a weak D call TRBD1 (6 bases). Germline V gives CDR1 SGHRS, CDR2 YFSETQ. Trimming took off 4 bases at V and 6 bases at J, with 13 bases between the two ends. This CDR3 is built from 13 residues. The CDR3 here is CASSEQGIPEAFF. The DNA for the CDR3 is TGCGCCAGCAGCGAACAGGGAATCCCTGAAGCTTTCTTT.

V gene TRBV6-6 combines with J gene TRBJ1-5; TRBD1 aligns across 10 bases. V shed 4 bases and J 2 bases; nucleotides not matched to a gene: 5. Germline values: CDR1 MNHNY, CDR2 SVGAGI (reference sequence). The length of the CDR3 is 16 residues. The CDR3 DNA reads as TGTGCCAGCAGTTCCGCCGGGACAGGGGGCAATCAGCCCCAGCATTTT. This translates into CASSSAGTGGNQPQHF.